Shown below are 23 T cell receptor beta chains from a single sample sequenced in a study of shared clonotypes between healthy human individuals. Data came from immunoSEQ multiplex PCR; TCRdb stores just in-frame clones and leaves some out. The data show 2 million or so clones, 90% to 95% seen once. The sample was naive CD4+ T cells sorted from blood. Subset of the sample: CD45RA+ positively selected. Receptor source: a man between 18 and 35 years old in good health.

The chain employs TRBV7-6 and TRBJ1-2; D remains ambiguous. The CDR3 has 13 amino acids. The germline gives CDR1 SGHVS, CDR2 FNYEAQ. V shed 5 bases and J shed 8 bases, with 15 bases lying between them. The CDR3 sequence is CASSPSQRGGYTF. The CDR3 DNA reads as TGTGCCAGCAGCCCCTCGCAGAGAGGGGGCTACACCTTC.

This chain links TRBV30 with TRBJ2-1; the D gene could be TRBD1 or TRBD2 (5 bases each). Germline V gives CDR1 GTSNPN, CDR2 SVGIG (reference sequence). The V end lost 0 bases, the J end lost 6 bases, and 9 bases lay between the germline ends. The CDR3 consists of 13 residues. The CDR3 DNA is TGTGCCTGGAGTGTACGGGGCGGCAATGAGCAGTTCTTC. Protein: CAWSVRGGNEQFF.

The chain links TRBV10-3 to TRBJ2-1, with a possible D match to TRBD2 (6 bases). With 3 bases removed from V and 0 bases from J, the gap between germline ends came to 15 bases. Germline V gene sequence: CDR1 ENHRY, CDR2 SYGVKD. CDR3 length: 17 residues. CDR3 coding DNA: TGTGCCATCAGTGACTGGGCGGGACTCGCCTCCTACAATGAGCAGTTCTTC. It translates to CAISDWAGLASYNEQFF.

This chain joins TRBV5-4 and TRBJ2-5, with TRBD1 matching over 8 bases. V shed 4 bases and J 1 base; nucleotides not matched to a gene: 6. CDR3 length: 15 residues. Germline V gene lookup returns CDR1 SGHNT and CDR2 YYREEE (reference sequence). The CDR3 loop reads CASSPGGFLQETQYF. CDR3 coding DNA: TGTGCCAGCAGCCCAGGGGGCTTCCTCCAAGAGACCCAGTACTTC.

CDR3 loop: CASSQQGASNTGELFF. In DNA, the CDR3 is TGCGCCAGCAGCCAACAGGGGGCGTCGAACACCGGGGAGCTGTTTTTT. This sequence joins TRBV4-1 and TRBJ2-2; 8 positions agree with TRBD1. The germline gives CDR1 MGHRA, CDR2 YSYEKL. With V trimmed by 2 bases and J by 0 bases, 2 bases remained unmatched. The CDR3 totals 16 residues.

A note on this clone: Other DNA variants within this sample encode the same CDR3. V and J are TRBV6-5 and TRBJ1-1, with unresolved D. The CDR3 spans 11 residues. CDR1 MNHEY and CDR2 SVGAGI come from the germline V gene. Trimming stripped 11 bases from V and 1 base from J, with 8 bases between. Written as DNA, the CDR3 is TGTGCCGCCCGGGGGAACACTGAAGCTTTCTTT. It yields the protein CAARGNTEAFF.

The chain is built from TRBV7-2 and TRBJ2-3; 7 bases agree with TRBD2. Losses at the gene ends were 3 bases for V and 6 bases for J; bases not matched to a gene: 15. This CDR3 spans 17 amino acids. From germline, CDR1 is SGHTA and CDR2 FQGNSA. The CDR3 DNA reads as TGTGCCAGCAGCTTGAGCGGGGCCGGACTTCCGACGGATACGCAGTATTTT. Amino acid sequence: CASSLSGAGLPTDTQYF. Complete variable domain (other parts from reference TRBV7-2 and TRBJ2-3): GAGVSQSPSNKVTEKGKDVELRCDPISGHTALYWYRQSLGQGLEFLIYFQGNSAPDKSGLPSDRFSAERTGGSVSTLTIQRTQQEDSAVYLCASSLSGAGLPTDTQYFGPGTRLTVL.

The chain is built from TRBV7-2 and TRBJ2-1; TRBD2 is a possible D gene (6 bases). Trimming took 1 base from V and 8 from J, leaving 12 bases between them. Germline V gene sequence: CDR1 SGHTA, CDR2 FQGNSA. The CDR3 extends over 14 amino acids. CDR3 nucleotide sequence: TGTGCCAGCAGCTTAGGTTGGAGGGGCGATGAGCAGTTCTTC. Residues: CASSLGWRGDEQFF.

The V call is TRBV9, the J call TRBJ2-7; 7 bases are a match to TRBD2. V dropped 8 bases and J dropped 4; count of bases not matched to a gene: 15. Germline V gene lookup returns CDR1 SGDLS and CDR2 YYNGEE. The CDR3 is 15 residues long. The CDR3, as DNA: TGTGCCAGGGCGGCAGTGAGGGAGCGGGATTACGAGCAGTACTTC. It encodes CARAAVRERDYEQYF.

The rearrangement uses TRBV4-3 and TRBJ2-5, with 13 nucleotides matching TRBD2. V shed 0 bases, J shed 5 bases, and the junction held 6 bases outside the gene matches. Germline lookup yields CDR1 LGHNA and CDR2 YSLEER. The CDR3 is made up of 17 amino acids. CDR3 in amino acids: CASSQDGLAGEGETQYF. Here the CDR3 DNA reads TGCGCCAGCAGCCAAGACGGACTAGCGGGAGAAGGGGAGACCCAGTACTTC.

The rearrangement joins TRBV5-1 to TRBJ1-1; 12 bases fit TRBD1. The CDR3 totals 13 residues. The ends lost 3 bases at V and 8 bases at J; junction bases unmatched: 2. Germline lookup yields CDR1 SGHRS and CDR2 YFSETQ. The CDR3 DNA is TGCGCCAGCAGCTGGGACAGGGGGCGGGAAGCTTTCTTT. Its translation is CASSWDRGREAFF.

The chain joins TRBV5-1 to TRBJ2-1; D is ambiguous. The V gene's germline CDR1 is SGHRS and CDR2 YFSETQ. Trimming shortened V by 6 bases and J by 13 bases, and 26 bases separated the two germline ends. This CDR3 comprises 15 residues. This CDR3 reads CASKTTGVVGRGQFF. CDR3 DNA: TGCGCCAGCAAGACAACGGGCGTGGTAGGGCGAGGTCAGTTCTTC.

V and J are TRBV9 and TRBJ2-7; the match to TRBD2 covers 9 bases. Germline trimming cut 0 bases from V and 3 bases from J; bases unmatched to any gene: 4. This CDR3 comprises 15 residues. Germline assignment: CDR1 SGDLS and CDR2 YYNGEE. CDR3 nucleotides: TGTGCCAGCAGCGTAGAAGCTAGCGGGGACTACGAGCAGTACTTC. Translation: CASSVEASGDYEQYF.

The genes are TRBV5-1 and TRBJ2-1, with 7 positions matching TRBD2. CDR3 length: 14 amino acids. Per the germline V gene, CDR1 is SGHRS and CDR2 is YFSETQ. Trimming at V came to 4 bases and at J to 6 bases, leaving 7 bases not matched to a gene. In DNA form, the CDR3 reads TGCGCCAGCAGCCCCCCGGGAGGCGTCAATGAGCAGTTCTTC. It translates to CASSPPGGVNEQFF.

This clone showed up just once. The gene calls are TRBV5-1 and TRBJ1-4; the D is unclear. The V end lost 0 bases, the J end lost 8 bases, and 8 bases lay between the germline ends. The germline gives CDR1 SGHRS, CDR2 YFSETQ. This CDR3 is 13 amino acids long. The chain's CDR3 is CASSLAPSEKLFF. DNA for the CDR3: TGCGCCAGCAGCTTGGCCCCTAGCGAAAAACTGTTTTTT. The variable domain in full, with the rest retrieved from reference TRBV5-1 and TRBJ1-4, is KAGVTQTPRYLIKTRGQQVTLSCSPISGHRSVSWYQQTPGQGLQFLFEYFSETQRNKGNFPGRFSGRQFSNSRSEMNVSTLELGDSALYLCASSLAPSEKLFFGSGTQLSVL.

The rearrangement links TRBV5-1 to TRBJ1-6, with TRBD1 matching 8 bases. The CDR3 sequence is 16 residues long. V dropped 1 base and J dropped 7; count of bases not matched to a gene: 7. CDR1 and CDR2 (germline): SGHRS, YFSETQ. The CDR3 is CASSLIGQGKNSPLHF. The CDR3, as DNA: TGCGCCAGCAGCTTGATCGGACAGGGAAAGAATTCACCCCTCCACTTT. Using reference TRBV5-1 and TRBJ1-6 for the parts outside the CDR3, the full variable domain is KAGVTQTPRYLIKTRGQQVTLSCSPISGHRSVSWYQQTPGQGLQFLFEYFSETQRNKGNFPGRFSGRQFSNSRSEMNVSTLELGDSALYLCASSLIGQGKNSPLHFGNGTRLTVT.

CDR3 amino acids: CASSKGQGSNTGELFF. CDR3 sequence (DNA): TGCGCCAGCAGCAAAGGACAGGGATCGAACACCGGGGAGCTGTTTTTT. The gene calls are TRBV5-1 and TRBJ2-2; 8 nucleotides line up with TRBD1. J gave up 0 bases and V 4 bases, and 5 bases lay outside the gene matches. The CDR3 consists of 16 residues. Germline V gives CDR1 SGHRS, CDR2 YFSETQ.

This clone was seen a handful of times. This chain connects TRBV28 to TRBJ1-2; a weak D match, TRBD1 (5 bases). The V gene's germline CDR1 is MDHEN and CDR2 SYDVKM. This CDR3 is built from 14 residues. Trimming shortened V by 7 bases and J by 6 bases, and 18 bases separated the two germline ends. The CDR3 sequence: CASITARGMDGYTF. CDR3 coding DNA: TGTGCCAGCATCACCGCCCGGGGGATGGATGGCTACACCTTC.

The gene calls are TRBV28 and TRBJ1-5, with TRBD1 as a possible D gene (6 bases). V gave up 0 bases and J gave up 4 bases, with 13 bases separating them. The CDR3 consists of 16 residues. Germline V lookup: CDR1 MDHEN, CDR2 SYDVKM. The CDR3 spells CASSLWGEGENQPQHF. The DNA for the CDR3 is TGTGCCAGCAGTTTATGGGGCGAGGGGGAGAATCAGCCCCAGCATTTT.

V and J are TRBV5-1 and TRBJ2-7, with 8 nucleotides matching TRBD1. CDR1 and CDR2 (germline): SGHRS, YFSETQ. V lost 4 bases to trimming and J lost 2 bases; unmatched junction nucleotides: 5. The CDR3 has 14 residues. The CDR3 region is CASSPTDRAYEQYF. Written as DNA, the CDR3 is TGCGCCAGCAGCCCGACGGACAGGGCCTACGAGCAGTACTTC.

The chain couples TRBV19 to TRBJ1-1, with TRBD1 identical over 8 bases. This CDR3 is 14 amino acids long. J was trimmed by 3 bases and V by 4 bases; bases with no gene match: 4. Per germline, CDR1 LNHDA and CDR2 SQIVND (reference sequence). This CDR3 reads CASSTGQVDTEAFF. CDR3 sequence (DNA): TGTGCCAGTAGTACGGGACAGGTAGACACTGAAGCTTTCTTT.

The chain couples TRBV7-2 to TRBJ2-5, with D perhaps matching TRBD1 or TRBD2 (5 bases each). Trimming stripped 5 bases from V and 5 bases from J, with 18 bases between. CDR3 length: 15 amino acids. Germline V lookup: CDR1 SGHTA, CDR2 FQGNSA. The DNA for the CDR3 is TGTGCCAGCAGCCTTGATCCTACGGGGCTTGAGACCCAGTACTTC. This gives the protein CASSLDPTGLETQYF.

The V call is TRBV6-6, the J call TRBJ1-2; a possible D gene is TRBD1 (6 bases). This CDR3 has 13 amino acids. V gave up 5 bases and J gave up 7 bases, with 14 bases separating them. CDR1 MNHNY and CDR2 SVGAGI come from the germline V gene (reference sequence). The CDR3 reads CASSPQGFSGYTF. CDR3 in DNA: TGTGCCAGCAGTCCTCAGGGGTTCTCTGGCTACACCTTC.